This T cell receptor (beta chain) originates from a study of cytotoxic CD8 clonotypes in ibrutinib-treated CLL listed by TCRdb under 2021. About the investigation overall: The cohort was composed of some twelve relapsed/refractory and about 16 treatment-naive patients; IGHV unmutated status was identified in 17 patients. Partial responses were observed in roughly 24 patients and complete responses in 2; after a median follow-up of roughly 72 months, remission was maintained in around 14 patients and progression was observed in roughly 12. Every sample from remission and from progressive disease was obtained while the patients were still on ibrutinib. On average, each sample had about 260,000 productive templates and tens of thousands of productive rearrangements. Cryopreserved peripheral blood mononuclear cells were obtained before treatment, at response, and at either sustained remission or disease progression. Of the approximately 91 people in the trial, around 24 had longitudinal samples available. Response samples were taken after a median of 12 months on treatment, ranging from roughly 6 to 36 months. The study at large found these results: Lymph node repertoires were not examined, and the timing of sampling was not matched between patients in sustained remission and those whose disease progressed. Clonality rose at ibrutinib response, remained stable during sustained remission, and dropped back toward baseline at progression. Public clonotypes were found to be uncommon and were observed to contract or remain stable during treatment; the increase in clonality was shown to reflect expansion of private clonotypes at ibrutinib response. Baseline clonality exceeded that of age-matched healthy donors and correlated strongly with circulating CD8+ T-cell counts.

Each clonotype received, on average, about 10x coverage in deep resolution sequencing performed on a MiSeq, where the target depth lay between 1 in 1 million and 1 in 200,000 T cells. The immunoSEQ hsTCRB Kit was used to generate the TCR beta libraries. The authors' analysis ran thus. Data were analyzed with ImmunoSEQ Data Assistant and ImmunoSEQ Analyzer, with V, D and J genes assigned per IMGT definitions. Clonality was computed as one minus normalized Shannon entropy of productive rearrangement frequencies, ranging from 0 to 1. Only overrepresented clonotypes making up at least 0.05% of the repertoire of each patient were included in the public clonotype analysis. Some 13 age-matched healthy donor repertoires from immuneACCESS served as clonality controls. The clones in this table, taken by TCRdb from immuneACCESS, are in-frame only. Not every clone is retained; where verified, under half of the shortfall comes from an unresolved V gene, and the cause of the rest is unknown. D and trimming were read from the DNA, whereas the V and J calls and clone size are those reported in that table. The sample table holds fewer than 90,000 clones, of which about two thirds were seen once. The ten largest account for 5.7% of the sample.

Trimming takes 5 bases from V and 5 bases from J, and the germline ends sit 13 bases apart. The CDR3, from cysteine to phenylalanine, totals 14 residues. Here the CDR3 DNA is all that survives: 42 bases in frame from base 1. Taken from the germline V gene, the CDR1 and CDR2 loops are MDHEN and SYDVKM. A remark on this clone: Its antigen is unknown. It has no much larger one-base neighbor in the sample; base qualities were not kept.

Explained via the paper, the time point label denotes: 12 to 13 months on ibrutinib. Roughly 2 micrograms of genomic DNA were extracted from cryopreserved PBMCs for TCR beta library preparation. Longitudinal blood samples from CLL patients on ibrutinib monotherapy underwent high-throughput TCR beta sequencing. The patients were enrolled in a single-center, open-label phase 2 trial of ibrutinib monotherapy. The rearranged segments are TRBV28 and TRBJ1-5; tentative D gene TRBD1, with 6 bases matching. Sequencing used PBMCs, obtained after 12 months of ibrutinib treatment. The TCR sequence derives from a human donor with chronic lymphocytic leukemia. The CDR3 loop reads CASSLQGLYQPQHF. In nucleotide form, the sequence is TGTGCCAGCAGTCTACAGGGTCTTTATCAGCCCCAGCATTTT. The full variable domain, completed from the reference TRBV28 and TRBJ1-5 proteins outside the CDR3, reads DVKVTQSSRYLVKRTGEKVFLECVQDMDHENMFWYRQDPGLGLRLIYFSYDVKMKEKGDIPEGYSVSREKKERFSLILESASTNQTSMYLCASSLQGLYQPQHFGDGTRLSIL.